The present TCR beta chain was sequenced within a study of blood T cell repertoires in COVID-19. Across the whole study: The United States, Italy and Spain supplied acute and convalescent COVID-19 samples.

How the authors handled the data: Estimation of nucleated cell counts was performed using reference gene primer amplification. Sequencing was performed with immunoSEQ multiplex PCR; in TCRdb, only in-frame clones are kept and a portion is missing. Clone size and the V and J calls come from that table; the DNA yielded D and trimming. The sample lists some 100,000 clones; 75% to 85% were seen once. The sequence came from a human donor in a cohort sampled during active COVID-19. Sequencing was performed on peripheral blood.

The CDR3 nucleotides read TGTGCCAGCAGCTTCGAACATATCATAGGAAACACCATATATTTT. Its protein product is CASSFEHIIGNTIYF. This rearrangement joins TRBV7-9 to TRBJ1-3; D is unresolved. The germline V gene has CDR1 SEHNR and CDR2 FQNEAQ (reference sequence). V lost 3 bases to trimming and J lost 4 bases, with 13 bases between them. This CDR3 region has 15 residues.